Below, 6 T cell receptor beta chains from the same sample are listed, as sequenced in a study of blood T cells in healthy people across ages. Next came a second PCR, run for about 7 to 11 cycles, which used a sample-barcoded 5' primer along with a J-beta primer mix. TCRdb reanalysed the 5' RACE reads using MiXCR and keeps one entry per CDR3 protein. This table has around 800,000 distinct CDR3 sequences, 20% to 30% appearing once. These same records also appear under a second study, on T cells of mothers and their children.

Sample: blood. The receptors derive from a boy between 10 and 17 years old in good health.

The chain joins TRBV11-2 to TRBJ2-4; 7 nucleotides align to TRBD2. Germline V gives CDR1 SGHAT, CDR2 FQNNGV. The junction had 8 bases not matched to a gene; V was cut back by 5 bases and J by 7 bases. This CDR3 spans 14 amino acids. Here the CDR3 reads CASSNRGVGNIQYF. CDR3 nucleotide sequence: TGTGCCAGCAGCAACCGGGGGGTCGGGAACATTCAGTACTTC.

This clonotype showed up just a few times. DNA of the CDR3: TGTGCCTGGAGTGCGGGGGGCCTCTACAATGAGCAGTTCTTC. Amino acids: CAWSAGGLYNEQFF. The chain carries TRBV30 and TRBJ2-1, with D possibly matching TRBD2 (7 bases). The CDR3 runs 14 residues. Germline V CDR1 and CDR2: GTSNPN, SVGIG (reference sequence). Trimming cost V 1 base and J 3 bases, with 10 bases left between them.

The V gene is TRBV12-3 or TRBV12-4, the J gene TRBJ2-3; the D is unclear. V was shortened by 2 bases and J by 2 bases, with 8 bases between the two germline ends. The CDR3 consists of 14 residues. The CDR3 here is CASSLPLNTDTQYF. CDR3 nucleotide sequence: TGTGCCAGCAGTTTACCCTTAAACACAGATACGCAGTATTTT.

This rearrangement joins TRBV29-1 to TRBJ2-3; D call uncertain. The germline V gene has CDR1 SQVTM and CDR2 ANQGSEA. This CDR3 spans 14 amino acids. V lost 4 bases to trimming and J lost 3 bases, with 14 bases between them. The CDR3 is CSVGPRDRTDTQYF. The CDR3 region has the DNA TGCAGCGTTGGACCTAGAGATAGGACAGATACGCAGTATTTT.

The rearrangement links TRBV12-3 or TRBV12-4 to TRBJ2-1; D is undetermined. The CDR3 runs 11 residues. Trimming removed 1 base at V and 10 bases at J, with 5 bases between. For the CDR3, the DNA is TGTGCCAGCAGTTTAGGTGCAGAGCAGTTCTTC. As protein: CASSLGAEQFF.

This chain's CDR3 is CASSLVPGRSNTEAFF. In DNA form, the CDR3 reads TGTGCCAGCAGCTTAGTACCAGGGCGATCGAACACTGAAGCTTTCTTT. The genes are TRBV11-2 and TRBJ1-1, with TRBD1 as a possible D gene (5 bases). This CDR3 contains 16 residues. Germline CDR1 SGHAT, CDR2 FQNNGV. Trimming removed 1 base at V and 1 base at J, with 13 bases between.